Listed here are 22 T cell receptor beta chains from one sample, sequenced in a study of T cell responses to AZD1222 COVID-19 vaccine. Using immunoSEQ multiplex PCR, the repertoire was profiled, and TCRdb retains in-frame clones only, with some absent. The top ten clones hold 1% to 1.4% of a sample with around 160,000 clones, about 91% of them seen once. The specimen comprised peripheral blood, sampled 28 days after the second AZD1222 dose. Receptors were obtained from an adult who received the AZD1222 COVID-19 vaccine.

CDR3 in DNA: TGTGCCAGCAGCGGAGTCGACGGTAGCACAGATACGCAGTATTTT. Translated, it gives CASSGVDGSTDTQYF. The rearrangement links TRBV9 to TRBJ2-3; D is ambiguous. Germline V gene sequence: CDR1 SGDLS, CDR2 YYNGEE. Trimming pared 3 bases from V and 0 bases from J, leaving 11 bases between. The CDR3 loop spans 15 amino acids.

The V gene is TRBV14, the J gene TRBJ1-1; D is unclear. In germline, CDR1 is SGHDN, CDR2 FVKESK. Trimming stripped 1 base from V and 2 bases from J, with 5 bases between. The CDR3 is 13 residues long. The CDR3 DNA reads as TGTGCCAGCAGCCAAGGGATAAACACTGAAGCTTTCTTT. Its translation is CASSQGINTEAFF.

The chain links TRBV12-5 to TRBJ1-5, with D unclear. This CDR3 comprises 14 residues. The V and J ends lost 4 bases and 1 base respectively, with 8 bases between them. CDR1 is LGHNT and CDR2 is FRNRAP in the germline V gene. CDR3 loop: CASGSDGSNQPQHF. CDR3 DNA: TGTGCTAGTGGTTCAGACGGAAGCAATCAGCCCCAGCATTTT. Variable domain in full (rest from reference TRBV12-5 and TRBJ1-5): DARVTQTPRHKVTEMGQEVTMRCQPILGHNTVFWYRQTMMQGLELLAYFRNRAPLDDSGMPKDRFSAEMPDATLATLKIQPSEPRDSAVYFCASGSDGSNQPQHFGDGTRLSIL.

V is TRBV19 and J is TRBJ2-7; D tentatively fits TRBD1 or TRBD2 (6 bases each). Per the germline V gene, CDR1 is LNHDA and CDR2 is SQIVND (reference sequence). This CDR3 has 15 amino acids. The V gene lost 3 bases and the J gene lost 0 bases, with 12 bases spanning the gap. CDR3 DNA sequence: TGTGCCAGTAGTATCCCGGGGGCGAACTCCTACGAGCAGTACTTC. Translation gives CASSIPGANSYEQYF.

The genes are TRBV2 and TRBJ2-7; TRBD1 aligns across 8 bases. CDR3 size: 12 residues. V gave up 6 bases and J gave up 4 bases; unmatched junction bases: 2. The germline CDR1 and CDR2 sequences are SNHLY and FYNNEI. The CDR3 nucleotides read TGTGCCAGCAGGCAGGGGGCGTACGAGCAGTACTTC. Its translation: CASRQGAYEQYF.

The chain recombines TRBV21-1 with TRBJ2-7; TRBD2, the table's D call, lacks a check against the DNA. TRBV21-1 is noted as a pseudogene. This CDR3 has 17 amino acids. The CDR3 coding sequence is TGTGCCAGCAGCAAAAGGGAGGGCTTCGAGCCTTCCTACGAGCAGTACTTC. This gives the protein CASSKREGFEPSYEQYF.

The gene calls are TRBV19 and TRBJ1-2, with D possibly TRBD1 on 5 matching bases. The CDR3 is made up of 15 amino acids. Trimming shortened V by 2 bases and J by 4 bases, and 14 bases separated the two germline ends. Germline lookup yields CDR1 LNHDA and CDR2 SQIVND (reference sequence). The DNA of the CDR3 is TGTGCCAGTAGTATACCCAGCAAGGGGATCTATGGCTACACCTTC. This encodes CASSIPSKGIYGYTF.

The chain carries TRBV9 and TRBJ1-5; D remains unclear. CDR3 length: 14 residues. Trimming took 6 bases from V and 7 from J, leaving 17 bases between them. CDR1 and CDR2 from the germline V gene are SGDLS and YYNGEE. The CDR3: CASNPDGSEQPQHF. CDR3 DNA: TGTGCCAGCAACCCGGACGGGTCCGAACAGCCCCAGCATTTT.

This chain links TRBV18 with TRBJ1-3; D unclear. Germline V gene lookup returns CDR1 KGHSH and CDR2 LQKENI. The V end was cut by 8 bases, the J end by 2 bases, with 10 bases between. The CDR3 consists of 13 residues. The CDR3 coding sequence is TGTGCCAGCGCTAGTACACCTGGAAACACCATATATTTT. Amino acid sequence: CASASTPGNTIYF.

The chain carries TRBV6-1 and TRBJ1-5, with 7 bases fitting TRBD1. V trimming: 4 bases; J trimming: 1 base; junction bases outside the gene matches: 10. CDR3 size: 17 residues. Germline V gene data show CDR1 as MNHNS and CDR2 as SASEGT. As DNA, the CDR3 is TGTGCCAGCAGTGGGTACGGGACAGTAGGAAGCAATCAGCCCCAGCATTTT. This gives the protein CASSGYGTVGSNQPQHF.

The chain recombines TRBV5-6 with TRBJ1-4; TRBD1 is a possible D gene (5 bases). CDR1 SGHDT and CDR2 YYEEEE come from the germline V gene. Trimming stripped 0 bases from V and 8 bases from J, with 5 bases between. The length of the CDR3 is 12 residues. The DNA of the CDR3 is TGTGCCAGCAGCTTGGGACAGGAAAAACTGTTTTTT. It is translated as CASSLGQEKLFF.

This clone was picked up a small number of times. This chain joins TRBV19 and TRBJ2-1; 13 nucleotides align to TRBD2. This CDR3 is built from 13 residues. In germline, CDR1 is LNHDA, CDR2 SQIVND (reference sequence). The junction had 4 bases not matched to a gene; V was cut back by 8 bases and J by 9 bases. The CDR3 DNA reads as TGTGCCAGTGGACTAGCGGGGGACCTTGAGCAGTTCTTC. Its translation is CASGLAGDLEQFF.

This clone was observed once. J is TRBJ1-3 and V is TRBV9; maybe TRBD1 (5 bases). CDR3 length equals 17 residues. With 2 bases removed from V and 3 bases from J, the gap between germline ends came to 18 bases. CDR1 and CDR2 (germline): SGDLS, YYNGEE. The CDR3 coding sequence is TGTGCCAGCAGCGTGAGGGACGGGAGGTTCTTTGGAAACACCATATATTTT. Translation: CASSVRDGRFFGNTIYF.

DNA for the CDR3: TGTGCCAGCAGCAGGGCTCGCACAGATACGCAGTATTTT. This translates into CASSRARTDTQYF. The genes are TRBV6-5 and TRBJ2-3, with D tentatively TRBD1 (5 bases). Germline V gene data show CDR1 as MNHEY and CDR2 as SVGAGI. CDR3 length: 13 residues. V lost 6 bases and J lost 1, with 8 bases in between.

The rearrangement links TRBV4-2 to TRBJ2-3, with D perhaps TRBD1 or TRBD2 (6 bases each). Per the germline V gene, CDR1 is LGHNA and CDR2 is YNFKEQ. This CDR3 spans 14 amino acids. With 6 bases removed from V and 5 bases from J, the gap between germline ends came to 15 bases. The CDR3 here is CASRIRGGRDTQYF. CDR3 coding DNA: TGTGCCAGCAGAATACGAGGGGGGAGAGATACGCAGTATTTT.

This chain uses TRBV4-1 with TRBJ1-2, with 10 bases aligning to TRBD1. Germline V gene lookup returns CDR1 MGHRA and CDR2 YSYEKL. V shed 3 bases, J shed 3 bases, and the junction held 4 bases outside the gene matches. The CDR3 runs 15 residues. The CDR3 nucleotides are TGCGCCAGCAGCCAGCGGGACAGGGGCGACTATGGCTACACCTTC. This translates into CASSQRDRGDYGYTF.

The chain couples TRBV19 to TRBJ1-5; 7 bases align to TRBD1. Germline trimming cut 6 bases from V and 6 bases from J; bases unmatched to any gene: 8. This CDR3 contains 14 residues. Germline V gene sequence: CDR1 LNHDA, CDR2 SQIVND (reference sequence). This CDR3 reads CASSLQGKGQPQHF. CDR3 nucleotide sequence: TGTGCCAGTAGCTTACAGGGGAAAGGTCAGCCCCAGCATTTT.

The CDR3 DNA is TGTGCCACCAGCAGAGGTTGGGCAGACCTTGGTAACTATGGCTACACCTTC. Protein sequence: CATSRGWADLGNYGYTF. The V call is TRBV15, the J call TRBJ1-2, with D uncertain. The CDR3 covers 17 residues. The germline V gene has CDR1 LNHNV and CDR2 YYDKDF (reference sequence). With 1 base removed from V and 1 base from J, the gap between germline ends came to 16 bases. The full variable domain, with the rest looked up from reference TRBV15 and TRBJ1-2, is DAMVIQNPRYQVTQFGKPVTLSCSQTLNHNVMYWYQQKSSQAPKLLFHYYDKDFNNEADTPDNFQSRRPNTSFCFLDIRSPGLGDTAMYLCATSRGWADLGNYGYTFGSGTRLTVV.

The genes are TRBV5-1 and TRBJ1-6; D possibly corresponds to TRBD1 (6 bases). This CDR3 comprises 14 residues. Germline V gene sequence: CDR1 SGHRS, CDR2 YFSETQ. With 2 bases removed from V and 10 bases from J, the gap between germline ends came to 13 bases. CDR3 protein: CASSLQGMGSPLHF. The CDR3 nucleotides are TGCGCCAGCAGCTTACAGGGTATGGGATCACCCCTCCACTTT.

The chain couples TRBV30 to TRBJ1-1; tentatively, D is TRBD1 (6 bases). V lost 3 bases and J 5 bases, leaving 13 bases between the germline ends. Germline V gene data show CDR1 as GTSNPN and CDR2 as SVGIG (reference sequence). There are 13 residues in the CDR3. This CDR3 reads CAWSPGGVTEAFF. The CDR3 bases are TGTGCCTGGAGCCCCGGGGGCGTTACTGAAGCTTTCTTT.

J is TRBJ2-3 and V is TRBV3-1 (or the pseudogene TRBV3-2); no definite D call. The V and J ends lost 0 bases and 6 bases respectively, with 10 bases between them. This CDR3 is 14 amino acids long. Germline CDR1 and CDR2: LGHDT and YNNKEL (reference sequence). The CDR3 protein is CASSQDHTSDTQYF. Here the CDR3 DNA reads TGTGCCAGCAGCCAAGATCATACGTCGGATACGCAGTATTTT.

V and J are TRBV19 and TRBJ1-1; D uncertain. CDR1 and CDR2 from the germline V gene are LNHDA and SQIVND (reference sequence). The length of the CDR3 is 15 residues. The V gene lost 5 bases and the J gene lost 0 bases, with 13 bases spanning the gap. CDR3 coding DNA: TGTGCCAGTAGTCCCCGGATGGGCTTGAACACTGAAGCTTTCTTT. This codes for CASSPRMGLNTEAFF.